The following is a TCR beta chain sequence with its context. Trimming stripped 6 bases from V and 8 bases from J, with 16 bases between. Germline CDR1 SEHNR, CDR2 FQNEAQ (reference sequence). The CDR3 covers 14 residues. The source material, RNA transcripts, was used to amplify TCR beta CDR3 regions. Using the HTBI primer set, a first-round RT-PCR was run on the TCR CDR3. Using its own MiXCR run on the multiplex PCR reads, TCRdb lists one record per CDR3 protein. The data hold about 740,000 distinct CDR3 sequences, with 11% to 15% observed a single time. This record comes from a study of T cells in Graves' hyperthyroidism and ophthalmopathy. Based on clinical symptoms, serum thyroxine and TRAb, thyroid ultrasound and orbital computed tomography, diagnoses were reached.

The rearrangement links TRBV7-9 to TRBJ2-2; D gene uncertain. The specimen sequenced was blood. This receptor was identified in a woman aged 18-29 years with Graves' hyperthyroidism. The CDR3: CASSTRSLAGELFF. In nucleotides, the CDR3 is TGTGCCAGCAGTACAAGGTCCCTCGCGGGGGAGCTGTTTTTT.